A selection of T cell receptor beta chains follows, all from one sample in a study of response to subunit inactivated influenza vaccine. TCRdb ran MiXCR on the RT-PCR reads and lists one entry per CDR3 protein. The sample contains roughly 710,000 distinct CDR3 sequences, 12% to 15% of which appear only once. The input for sequencing was PBMCs from blood, taken less than 15 days before vaccination. These receptors all come from a man in his fifties or sixties who received an inactivated influenza vaccine. The CDR3 runs from the conserved cysteine through the conserved F or W. Fields, in order: clone size, D gene, V gene, J gene, CDR3 DNA, CDR3 protein. A D gene is named only where the DNA matches it firmly. A row's size may be missing; if present it is once, few, many or a size class.

NA	NA	TRBV12-3/TRBV12-4	TRBJ1-2	TGTGCCAGTTCTAGGACAGTCCATAACTATGGCTACACCTTC	CASSRTVHNYGYTF
few	TRBD2	TRBV7-9	TRBJ2-5	TGTGCCAGCAGCTTAGGCGTAGCGGGGGGGCCTCTGGAGACCCAGTACTTC	CASSLGVAGGPLETQYF
many	NA	TRBV10-3	TRBJ2-5	TGTGCCATCAGTGGCACACCCGAAGAGACCCAGTACTTC	CAISGTPEETQYF
NA	NA	TRBV10-3	TRBJ1-1	TGTGCCATCAGTGACAGGGGTGAGAACACTGAAGCTTTCTTT	CAISDRGENTEAFF
few	TRBD2	TRBV4-3	TRBJ2-7	TGCGCCAGCAGCCAGCAACTAGCGGGGGGCTTGTACGAGCAGTACTTC	CASSQQLAGGLYEQYF
NA	NA	TRBV24-1	TRBJ1-2	TGTGCCACCAGCCGGGGAGTCGGCTATGGCTACACCTTC	CATSRGVGYGYTF
many	NA	TRBV3-1	TRBJ2-1	TGTGCCAGCAGCCAAGTCTTCAGGGGAGGGAATGAGCAGTTCTTC	CASSQVFRGGNEQFF
few	NA	TRBV12-3/TRBV12-4	TRBJ1-6	TGTGCCAGCAGTTTAAGGGGGACGACGGCACCCCTCCACTTT	CASSLRGTTAPLHF
NA	TRBD2	TRBV18	TRBJ2-3	TGTGCCAGCTCAAAGGCGGGAGGCCCTTACACAGATACGCAGTATTTT	CASSKAGGPYTDTQYF
few	NA	TRBV21-1	TRBJ2-7	TGTGCCAGCAGCAAAGGGTTCGGCGCCCCGGGACGGAGCTCCTACGAGCAGTACTTC	CASSKGFGAPGRSSYEQYF
NA	TRBD2	TRBV7-2	TRBJ2-7	TGTGCCAGCAGCTCCGGCGGACTAGCGGGAGGAGGCGAGCAGTACTTC	CASSSGGLAGGGEQYF
many	NA	TRBV12-3/TRBV12-4	TRBJ1-2	TGTGCCAGCAGTTTCTTGGGGGGGAGCTATGGCTACACCTTC	CASSFLGGSYGYTF
many	TRBD1	TRBV28	TRBJ2-7	TGTGCCAGCAGTTTATTAGGGGACAGGCTACGCTTC	CASSLLGDRLRF
few	TRBD2	TRBV6-1	TRBJ2-6	TGTGCCACTGGGAGGGAAAACCTCGGGGCCAACGTCCTGACTTTC	CATGRENLGANVLTF
few	NA	TRBV7-6	TRBJ2-5	TGTGCCAGCAGTCGAAGGTTCCAAGAGACCCAGTACTTC	CASSRRFQETQYF
NA	NA	TRBV4-3	TRBJ1-3	TGCGCCAGCAGCCAAGACTCTGACGGAAACACCATATATTTT	CASSQDSDGNTIYF
NA	NA	TRBV7-8	TRBJ2-5	TGTGCCAGCAGCTTAGGTGTCGCGGTCGGCATCCAAGAGACCCAGTACTTC	CASSLGVAVGIQETQYF
few	NA	TRBV12-3/TRBV12-4	TRBJ2-2	TGTGCCAGCAGTTTACGGAGTAACACCGGGGAGCTGTTTTTT	CASSLRSNTGELFF
few	NA	TRBV9	TRBJ2-2	TGTGCCAGCAGCGTAGTATTTACCGGGGAGCTGTTTTTT	CASSVVFTGELFF
NA	TRBD2	TRBV28	TRBJ2-5	TGTGCCAGCAGTTCTAGCGGACTCGGGGAGACCCAGTACTTC	CASSSSGLGETQYF
NA	TRBD1	TRBV20-1	TRBJ2-1	TGCAGTGCTAGGGGACAGGCCTACAATGAGCAGTTCTTC	CSARGQAYNEQFF
NA	TRBD1	TRBV5-5	TRBJ2-1	TGTGCCAGCAGCTTGGGGGGGACAGGAGCCTCCTACAATGAGCAGTTCTTC	CASSLGGTGASYNEQFF
many	NA	TRBV10-3	TRBJ2-7	TGTGCCATCAGTGAGTCGGGGACGGCAGGGCGTAGGGAGCAGTACTTC	CAISESGTAGRREQYF
few	NA	TRBV6-1	TRBJ1-2	TGTGCCAGCAGTCCCGGACCCAGGGCGTGGGGAACAGCTAACTATGGCTACACCTTC	CASSPGPRAWGTANYGYTF
few	TRBD1	TRBV6-5	TRBJ1-2	TGTGCCAGCAGTTATGGGCGGACAGGGGAAGGCTACACCTTC	CASSYGRTGEGYTF
few	NA	TRBV11-3	TRBJ2-5	TGTGCCAGCAGCTCCCCAGTTCCAAAAGGAGAGACCCAGTACTTC	CASSSPVPKGETQYF
few	NA	TRBV29-1	TRBJ2-1	TGCAGCGTGCAGGGGATTTTGGTAAATGAGCAGTTCTTC	CSVQGILVNEQFF
NA	NA	TRBV28	TRBJ1-2	TGTGCCAGCAGTTGGGACGGGGACTATGGCTACACCTTC	CASSWDGDYGYTF
NA	NA	TRBV5-1	TRBJ2-7	TGCGCCAGCGCCAATACCTACGAGCAGTACTTC	CASANTYEQYF
NA	NA	TRBV19	TRBJ2-2	TGTGCCAGCCGACCGGGATTGGCAGGCACCGGGGAGCTGTTTTTT	CASRPGLAGTGELFF
few	NA	TRBV4-3	TRBJ1-2	TGCGCCAGCAGCCAAGATCTTCGGCTCCCTGGGGATGGCTACACCTTC	CASSQDLRLPGDGYTF
NA	NA	TRBV28	TRBJ2-5	TGTGCCAGCAGTTTATCGGGGGGCGGTACGGAAGAGACCCAGTACTTC	CASSLSGGGTEETQYF
few	TRBD2	TRBV6-2/TRBV6-3	TRBJ2-1	TGTGCCAGCACCGAAATCCCGGGGCTAGCGGGTTTCAATGAGCAGTTCTTC	CASTEIPGLAGFNEQFF
few	TRBD2	TRBV4-2	TRBJ2-5	TGTGCCAGCAGCCAGCCCCCGGGACTAGCGGGGGAAGAGACCCAGTACTTC	CASSQPPGLAGEETQYF
NA	TRBD2	TRBV19	TRBJ2-1	TGTGCCAGTAGTATATGGGGGAGGGGAACGTACAATGAGCAGTTCTTC	CASSIWGRGTYNEQFF
few	NA	TRBV3-1	TRBJ1-1	TGTGCCAGCAGCCAAGCTCGGGCCGGTGAAGCTTTCTTT	CASSQARAGEAFF
NA	NA	TRBV6-2/TRBV6-3	TRBJ1-5	TGTGCCAGCACCAGACAATTGCTACAGCCCCAGCATTTT	CASTRQLLQPQHF
NA	NA	TRBV27	TRBJ2-7	TGTGCCAGCAGTCCGGCCAACAGGGTCCACGAGCAGTACTTC	CASSPANRVHEQYF
few	NA	TRBV20-1	TRBJ2-7	TGCAGTGCACTAGGGTATGAGGCCTACGAGCAGTACTTC	CSALGYEAYEQYF
NA	TRBD1	TRBV7-2	TRBJ1-3	TGTGCCAGCAGCTCGTCTACAGGGGAGAATCGAAACACCATATATTTT	CASSSSTGENRNTIYF
many	TRBD2	TRBV9	TRBJ2-3	TGTGCCAGCAGCGTAAGCGGGGTGGGTACAGATACGCAGTATTTT	CASSVSGVGTDTQYF
NA	TRBD2	TRBV6-1	TRBJ2-3	TGTGCCAGCAGTGGACTAGCGGGAGGCGCAGATACGCAGTATTTT	CASSGLAGGADTQYF
few	NA	TRBV14	TRBJ1-2	TGTGCCAGCAGCCAAGTGTCAGTGTATGGCTACACCTTC	CASSQVSVYGYTF
few	TRBD1	TRBV30	TRBJ1-2	TGTGCCATGGAAGGGGGCAGAGAATATGGCTACACCTTC	CAMEGGREYGYTF
NA	TRBD2	TRBV27	TRBJ2-7	TGTGCCAGCAGGGGACTAGCGAATTACGAGCAGTACTTC	CASRGLANYEQYF
NA	TRBD2	TRBV5-1	TRBJ2-4	TGCGCCAGCAGCGGACCTAGCGGGGGGGCCAAAAACATTCAGTACTTC	CASSGPSGGAKNIQYF
NA	NA	TRBV4-2	TRBJ2-5	TGTGCCAGCAGCCAAGGCCTTAGTCTGAAGGAGACCCAGTACTTC	CASSQGLSLKETQYF
NA	NA	TRBV18	TRBJ1-2	TGTGCCAGCTCACCCCCCTCTAACTATGGCTACACCTTC	CASSPPSNYGYTF
NA	TRBD1	TRBV10-3	TRBJ2-2	TGTGCCATCAAGGGGACAGCTAACACCGGGGAGCTGTTTTTT	CAIKGTANTGELFF
NA	NA	TRBV7-9	TRBJ2-1	TGTGCCAGCGCACAAGGGGGGGCCTACAATGAGCAGTTCTTC	CASAQGGAYNEQFF